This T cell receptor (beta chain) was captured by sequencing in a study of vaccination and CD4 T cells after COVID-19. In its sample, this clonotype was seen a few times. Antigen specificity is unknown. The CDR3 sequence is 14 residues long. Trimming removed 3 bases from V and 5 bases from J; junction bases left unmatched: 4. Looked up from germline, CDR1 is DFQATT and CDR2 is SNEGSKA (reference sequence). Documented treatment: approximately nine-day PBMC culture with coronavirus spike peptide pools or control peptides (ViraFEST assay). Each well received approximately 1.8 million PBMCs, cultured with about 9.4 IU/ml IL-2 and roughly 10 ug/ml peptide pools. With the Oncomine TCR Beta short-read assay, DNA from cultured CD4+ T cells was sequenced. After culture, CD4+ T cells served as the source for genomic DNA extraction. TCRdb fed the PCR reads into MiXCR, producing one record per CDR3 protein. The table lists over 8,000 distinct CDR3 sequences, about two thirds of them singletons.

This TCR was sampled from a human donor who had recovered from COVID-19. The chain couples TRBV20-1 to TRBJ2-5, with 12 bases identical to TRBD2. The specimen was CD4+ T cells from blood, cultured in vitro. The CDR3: CSARPGTSGETQYF. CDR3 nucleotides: TGCAGTGCTAGGCCTGGGACTAGCGGGGAGACCCAGTACTTC.